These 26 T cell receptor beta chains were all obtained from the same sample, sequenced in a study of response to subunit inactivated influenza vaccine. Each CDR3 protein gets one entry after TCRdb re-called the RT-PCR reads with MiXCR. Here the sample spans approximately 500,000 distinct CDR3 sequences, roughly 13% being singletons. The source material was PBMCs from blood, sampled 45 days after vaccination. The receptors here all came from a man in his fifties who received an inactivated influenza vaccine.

DNA for the CDR3: TGTGCCAGCTCACCACGGGATCCGGGGCCGAACACTGAAGCTTTCTTT. Encoded protein: CASSPRDPGPNTEAFF. This chain joins TRBV18 and TRBJ1-1, with a weak D call TRBD1 (5 bases). Germline CDR1 and CDR2: KGHSH and LQKENI. The ends were cut back, 1 base at V and 1 base at J, with 13 bases in the middle. This CDR3 has 16 amino acids.

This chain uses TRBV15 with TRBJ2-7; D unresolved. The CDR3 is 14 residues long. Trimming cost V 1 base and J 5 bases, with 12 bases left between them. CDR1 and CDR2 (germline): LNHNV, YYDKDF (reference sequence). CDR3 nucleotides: TGTGCCACCAGCAGAGCAGGCAGTCCCGACGAGCAGTACTTC. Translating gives CATSRAGSPDEQYF.

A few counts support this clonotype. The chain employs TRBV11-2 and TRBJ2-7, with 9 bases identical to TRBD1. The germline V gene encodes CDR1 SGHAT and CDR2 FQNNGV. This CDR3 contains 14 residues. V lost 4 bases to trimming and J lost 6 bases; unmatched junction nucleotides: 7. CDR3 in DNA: TGTGCCAGCAGCTCACCGGGACAGGGTCGCGAGCAGTACTTC. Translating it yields CASSSPGQGREQYF.

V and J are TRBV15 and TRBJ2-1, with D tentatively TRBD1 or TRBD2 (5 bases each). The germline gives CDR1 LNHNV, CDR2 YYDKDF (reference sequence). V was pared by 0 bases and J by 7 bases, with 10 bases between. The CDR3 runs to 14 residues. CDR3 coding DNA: TGTGCCACCAGCAGAGATTTAGGGACGAATGAGCAGTTCTTC. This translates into CATSRDLGTNEQFF.

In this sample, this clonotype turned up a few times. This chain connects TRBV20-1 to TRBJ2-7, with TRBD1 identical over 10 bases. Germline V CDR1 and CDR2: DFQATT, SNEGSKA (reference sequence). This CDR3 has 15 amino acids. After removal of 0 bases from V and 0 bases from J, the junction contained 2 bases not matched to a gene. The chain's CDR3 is CSARERTGGSYEQYF. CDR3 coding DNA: TGCAGTGCTAGAGAACGGACAGGGGGCTCCTACGAGCAGTACTTC.

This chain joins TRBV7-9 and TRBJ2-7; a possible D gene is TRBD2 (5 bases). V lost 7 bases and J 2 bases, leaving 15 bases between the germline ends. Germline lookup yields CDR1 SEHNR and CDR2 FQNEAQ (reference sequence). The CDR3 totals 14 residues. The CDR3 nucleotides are TGTGCCAGCATGGTGAGCGGTACTCCCTACGAGCAGTACTTC. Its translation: CASMVSGTPYEQYF.

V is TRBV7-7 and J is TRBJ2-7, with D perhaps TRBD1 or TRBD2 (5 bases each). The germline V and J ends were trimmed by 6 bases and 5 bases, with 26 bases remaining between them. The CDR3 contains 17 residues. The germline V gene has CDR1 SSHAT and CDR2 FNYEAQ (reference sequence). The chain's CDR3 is CASRTPLFAGLTNEQYF. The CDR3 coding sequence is TGTGCCAGCAGGACCCCCCTCTTTGCAGGGTTGACTAACGAGCAGTACTTC.

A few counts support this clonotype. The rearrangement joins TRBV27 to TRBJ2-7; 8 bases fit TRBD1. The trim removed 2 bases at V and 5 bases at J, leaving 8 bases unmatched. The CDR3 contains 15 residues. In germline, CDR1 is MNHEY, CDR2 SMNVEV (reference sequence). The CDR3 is CASSLGGQGADEQYF. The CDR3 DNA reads TGTGCCAGCAGTTTAGGCGGGCAGGGGGCCGACGAGCAGTACTTC.

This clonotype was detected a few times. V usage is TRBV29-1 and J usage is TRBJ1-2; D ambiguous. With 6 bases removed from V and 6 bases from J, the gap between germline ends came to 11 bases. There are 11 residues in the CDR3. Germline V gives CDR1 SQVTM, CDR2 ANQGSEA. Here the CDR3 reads CSVLGDHGYTF. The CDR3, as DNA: TGCAGCGTGCTCGGGGATCATGGCTACACCTTC.

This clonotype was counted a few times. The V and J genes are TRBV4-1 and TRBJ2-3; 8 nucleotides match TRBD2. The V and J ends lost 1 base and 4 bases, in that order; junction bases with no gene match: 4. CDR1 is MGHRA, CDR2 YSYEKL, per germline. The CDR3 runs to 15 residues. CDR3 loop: CASSQVGAGADTQYF. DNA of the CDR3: TGCGCCAGCAGCCAAGTGGGAGCGGGGGCAGATACGCAGTATTTT.

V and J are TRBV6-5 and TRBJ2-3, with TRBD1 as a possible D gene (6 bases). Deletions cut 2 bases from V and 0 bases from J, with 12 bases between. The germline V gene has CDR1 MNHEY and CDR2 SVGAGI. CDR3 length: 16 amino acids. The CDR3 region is CASSYKGVWSTDTQYF. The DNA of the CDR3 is TGTGCCAGCAGTTACAAGGGGGTATGGAGCACAGATACGCAGTATTTT.

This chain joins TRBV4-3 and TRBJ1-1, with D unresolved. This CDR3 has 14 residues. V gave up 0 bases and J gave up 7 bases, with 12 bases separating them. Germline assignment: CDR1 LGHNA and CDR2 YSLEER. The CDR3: CASSQERHTLEAFF. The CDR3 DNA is TGCGCCAGCAGCCAAGAGAGGCACACCCTTGAAGCTTTCTTT.

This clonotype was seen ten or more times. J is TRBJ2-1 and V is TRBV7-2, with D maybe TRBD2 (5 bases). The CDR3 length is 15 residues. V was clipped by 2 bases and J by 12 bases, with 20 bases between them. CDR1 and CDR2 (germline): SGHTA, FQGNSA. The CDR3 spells CASSLRPSSLMGQFF. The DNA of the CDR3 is TGTGCCAGCAGCTTACGTCCCTCTAGCTTAATGGGGCAGTTCTTC.

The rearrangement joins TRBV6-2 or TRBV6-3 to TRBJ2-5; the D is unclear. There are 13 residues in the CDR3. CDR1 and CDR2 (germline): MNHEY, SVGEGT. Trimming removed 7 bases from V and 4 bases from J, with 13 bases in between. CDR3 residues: CASTPLGGETQYF. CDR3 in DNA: TGTGCCAGCACCCCCCTCGGTGGAGAGACCCAGTACTTC.

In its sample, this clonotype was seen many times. CDR3 residues: CASSFISAGPLHF. DNA of the CDR3: TGTGCCAGCAGTTTCATCTCCGCCGGACCCCTCCACTTT. This chain uses TRBV12-3 or TRBV12-4 with TRBJ1-6, with unresolved D. Trimming stripped 3 bases from V and 12 bases from J, with 12 bases between. The CDR3 is made up of 13 amino acids.

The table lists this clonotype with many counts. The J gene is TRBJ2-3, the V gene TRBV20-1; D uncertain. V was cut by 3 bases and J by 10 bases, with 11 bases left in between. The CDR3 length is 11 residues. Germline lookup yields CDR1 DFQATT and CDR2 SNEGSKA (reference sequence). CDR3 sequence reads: CSASFLGSQYF. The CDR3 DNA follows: TGCAGTGCTAGCTTCCTAGGATCGCAGTATTTT.

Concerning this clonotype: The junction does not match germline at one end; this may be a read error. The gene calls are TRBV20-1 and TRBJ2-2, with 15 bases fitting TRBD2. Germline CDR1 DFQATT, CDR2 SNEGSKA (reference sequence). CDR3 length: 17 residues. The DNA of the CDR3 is TGCTGTGCTAGAGTATGGACTAGCGGGAGGGCCGCCGGGGAGCTGTTTTTT. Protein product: CCARVWTSGRAAGELFF.

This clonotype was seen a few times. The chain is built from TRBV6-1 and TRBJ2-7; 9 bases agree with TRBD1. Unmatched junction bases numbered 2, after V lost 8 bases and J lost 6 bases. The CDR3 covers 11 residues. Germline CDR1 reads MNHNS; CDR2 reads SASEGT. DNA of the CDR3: TGTGCCAGCCAGGACAGGGGCGAGCAGTACTTC. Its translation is CASQDRGEQYF.

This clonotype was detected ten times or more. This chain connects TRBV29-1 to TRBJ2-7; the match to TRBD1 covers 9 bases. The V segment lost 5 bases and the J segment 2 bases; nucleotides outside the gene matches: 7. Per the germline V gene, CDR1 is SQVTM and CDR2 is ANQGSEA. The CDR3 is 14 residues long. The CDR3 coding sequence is TGCAGCGTTAAACGCGGGACAGGGCCCTACGAGCAGTACTTC. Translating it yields CSVKRGTGPYEQYF.

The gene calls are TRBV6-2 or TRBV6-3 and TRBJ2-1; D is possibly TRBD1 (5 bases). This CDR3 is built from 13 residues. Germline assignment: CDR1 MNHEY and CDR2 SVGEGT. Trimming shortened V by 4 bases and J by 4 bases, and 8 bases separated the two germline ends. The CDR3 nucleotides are TGTGCCAGCAGTTGGACACGATACAATGAGCAGTTCTTC. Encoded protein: CASSWTRYNEQFF.

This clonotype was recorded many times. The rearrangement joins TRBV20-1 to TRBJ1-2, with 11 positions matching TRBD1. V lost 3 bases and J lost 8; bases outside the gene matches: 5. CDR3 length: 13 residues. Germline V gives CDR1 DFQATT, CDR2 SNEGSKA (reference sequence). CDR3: CSASAGTGGGYTF. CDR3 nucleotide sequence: TGCAGTGCTAGCGCTGGGACAGGGGGAGGCTACACCTTC.

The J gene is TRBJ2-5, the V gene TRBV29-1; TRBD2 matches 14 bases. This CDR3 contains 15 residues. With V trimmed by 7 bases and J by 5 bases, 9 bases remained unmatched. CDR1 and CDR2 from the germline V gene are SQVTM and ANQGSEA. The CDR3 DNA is TGCAGCGCCGAGACTAGCGGGAGGGCCGGGGAGACCCAGTACTTC. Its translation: CSAETSGRAGETQYF.

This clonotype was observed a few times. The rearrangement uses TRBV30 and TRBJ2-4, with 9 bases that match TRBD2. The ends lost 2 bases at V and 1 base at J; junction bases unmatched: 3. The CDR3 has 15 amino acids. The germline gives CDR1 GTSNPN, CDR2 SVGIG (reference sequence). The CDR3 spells CAWSIAGAAKNIQYF. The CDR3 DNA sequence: TGTGCCTGGAGTATAGCGGGAGCGGCCAAAAACATTCAGTACTTC.

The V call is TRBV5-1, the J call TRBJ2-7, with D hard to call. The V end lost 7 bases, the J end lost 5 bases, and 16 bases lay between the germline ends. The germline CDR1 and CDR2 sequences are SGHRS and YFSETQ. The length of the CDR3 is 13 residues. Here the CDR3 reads CASSREVLDEQYF. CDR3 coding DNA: TGCGCCAGCTCAAGAGAGGTTCTCGACGAGCAGTACTTC. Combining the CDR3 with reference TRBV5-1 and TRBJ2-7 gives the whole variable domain KAGVTQTPRYLIKTRGQQVTLSCSPISGHRSVSWYQQTPGQGLQFLFEYFSETQRNKGNFPGRFSGRQFSNSRSEMNVSTLELGDSALYLCASSREVLDEQYFGPGTRLTVT.

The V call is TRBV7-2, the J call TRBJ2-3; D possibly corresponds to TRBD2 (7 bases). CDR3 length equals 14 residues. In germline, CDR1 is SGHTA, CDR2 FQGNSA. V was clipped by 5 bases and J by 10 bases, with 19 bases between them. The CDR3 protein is CASSLGQRLASQYF. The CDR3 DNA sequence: TGTGCCAGCAGCCTCGGACAGAGACTAGCCTCGCAGTATTTT.

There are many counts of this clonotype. CDR3 sequence: CASSGGTDYNSPLHF. The CDR3 DNA reads TGTGCCAGCAGCGGAGGGACAGACTATAATTCACCCCTCCACTTT. This chain uses TRBV7-9 with TRBJ1-6, with TRBD1 matching 7 bases. CDR3 length: 15 amino acids. Trimming removed 5 bases from V and 3 bases from J; junction bases left unmatched: 4. The V gene's germline CDR1 is SEHNR and CDR2 FQNEAQ (reference sequence).